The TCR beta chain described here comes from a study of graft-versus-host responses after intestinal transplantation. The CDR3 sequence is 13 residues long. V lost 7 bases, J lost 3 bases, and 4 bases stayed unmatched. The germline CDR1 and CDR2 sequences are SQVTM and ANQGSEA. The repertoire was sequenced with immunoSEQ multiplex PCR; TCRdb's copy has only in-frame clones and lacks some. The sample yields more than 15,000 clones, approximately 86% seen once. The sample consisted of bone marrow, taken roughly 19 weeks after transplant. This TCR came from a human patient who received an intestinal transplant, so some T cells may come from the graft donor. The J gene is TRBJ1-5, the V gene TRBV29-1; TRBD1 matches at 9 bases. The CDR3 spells CSAWTGDNQPQHF. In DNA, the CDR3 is TGCAGCGCATGGACAGGGGACAATCAGCCCCAGCATTTT. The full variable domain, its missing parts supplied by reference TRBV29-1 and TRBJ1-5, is SAVISQKPSRDICQRGTSLTIQCQVDSQVTMMFWYRQQPGQSLTLIATANQGSEATYESGFVIDKFPISRPNLTFSTLTVSNMSPEDSSIYLCSAWTGDNQPQHFGDGTRLSIL.